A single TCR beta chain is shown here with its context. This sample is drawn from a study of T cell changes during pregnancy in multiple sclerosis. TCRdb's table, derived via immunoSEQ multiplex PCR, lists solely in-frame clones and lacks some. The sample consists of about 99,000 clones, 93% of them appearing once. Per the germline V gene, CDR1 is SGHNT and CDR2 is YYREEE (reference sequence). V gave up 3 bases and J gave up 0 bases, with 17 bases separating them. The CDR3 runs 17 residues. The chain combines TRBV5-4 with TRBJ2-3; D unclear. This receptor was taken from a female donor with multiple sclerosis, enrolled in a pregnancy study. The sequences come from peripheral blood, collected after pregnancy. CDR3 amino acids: CASSSLYQTLSTDTQYF. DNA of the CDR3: TGTGCCAGCAGCTCCCTTTATCAAACCCTAAGCACAGATACGCAGTATTTT.